This paragraph covers one TCR beta chain sequence. V was trimmed by 6 bases and J by 8 bases, leaving 16 bases between them. The CDR3 is 14 residues long. The sample is drawn from a study of T cell changes during pregnancy in multiple sclerosis. Profiling relied on immunoSEQ multiplex PCR, and the TCRdb table lists in-frame clones only, not all of them. The data contain about 40,000 clones, around 94% of them singletons. The source is a female donor with multiple sclerosis, enrolled in a pregnancy study. This chain uses TRBV6-7 with TRBJ1-4, with D uncertain. TRBV6-7 is labeled an ORF, and its function is uncertain. The material sequenced was peripheral blood, taken before pregnancy. CDR3 sequence: CASRTTPTEEKLFF. CDR3 DNA sequence: TGTGCCAGCAGGACGACTCCTACGGAAGAAAAACTGTTTTTT.